These 30 T cell receptor beta chains originate from one sample sequenced in a study of T cell changes during pregnancy in multiple sclerosis. This table comes from immunoSEQ multiplex PCR, and its TCRdb copy is limited to in-frame clones, with some not included. The table lists 56,000 or so clones, around 92% of them singletons, with about 0.7% in the top ten. Sequencing used CD4+ T cells from peripheral blood mononuclear cells, obtained in the third trimester of pregnancy. Source of these receptors: a female donor with multiple sclerosis, enrolled in a pregnancy study.

J is TRBJ2-7 and V is TRBV5-4; 8 bases align to TRBD1. This CDR3 has 14 amino acids. J was trimmed by 3 bases and V by 3 bases; bases with no gene match: 5. Germline V gene data show CDR1 as SGHNT and CDR2 as YYREEE (reference sequence). The CDR3 DNA sequence: TGTGCCAGCAGCTCCGGGACAGGACGCTACGAGCAGTACTTC. The encoded protein is CASSSGTGRYEQYF. Complete variable domain (other parts from reference TRBV5-4 and TRBJ2-7): ETGVTQSPTHLIKTRGQQVTLRCSSQSGHNTVSWYQQALGQGPQFIFQYYREEENGRGNFPPRFSGLQFPNYSSELNVNALELDDSALYLCASSSGTGRYEQYFGPGTRLTVT.

This chain uses TRBV6-5 with TRBJ1-2, with 7 nucleotides matching TRBD1. Germline V lookup: CDR1 MNHEY, CDR2 SVGAGI. The CDR3 sequence is 14 residues long. The V segment lost 5 bases and the J segment 4 bases; nucleotides outside the gene matches: 7. CDR3 in DNA: TGTGCCAGCAGTGCCTACACAGGGGTCTATGGCTACACCTTC. Translated: CASSAYTGVYGYTF.

The chain uses TRBV19 and TRBJ2-7; TRBD1 might be the D (6 bases). The length of the CDR3 is 16 residues. The germline V and J ends were trimmed by 8 bases and 3 bases, with 23 bases remaining between them. CDR1 LNHDA and CDR2 SQIVND come from the germline V gene (reference sequence). CDR3 amino acids: CASSRSPGTPFYEQYF. The DNA of the CDR3 is TGTGCCAGTTCCCGTAGTCCCGGGACACCTTTCTACGAGCAGTACTTC.

Regarding this clone: The junction departs from germline at one end; a sequencing error may be responsible. Other DNA sequences in this specimen translate into the identical CDR3. This chain connects TRBV5-1 to TRBJ2-7, with 10 bases matching TRBD2. The CDR3 spans 16 residues. CDR1 is SGHRS and CDR2 is YFSETQ in the germline V gene. The CDR3: CASSLARTSGFYEQYF. DNA of the CDR3: TGTGCCAGCAGCTTGGCACGGACTAGCGGATTCTACGAGCAGTACTTC.

This clone was recorded once. The chain recombines TRBV11-2 with TRBJ2-1; D ambiguous. CDR1 SGHAT and CDR2 FQNNGV come from the germline V gene. Trimming cost V 0 bases and J 0 bases, with 6 bases left between them. The CDR3 runs to 15 residues. The CDR3 is CASSLERSSYNEQFF. CDR3 bases: TGTGCCAGCAGCTTAGAGCGGAGCTCCTACAATGAGCAGTTCTTC.

CDR3 DNA: TGTGCCAGCAGCGACCGGACAGGGACCTACGAGCAGTACTTC. It specifies CASSDRTGTYEQYF. V gene TRBV6-6 combines with J gene TRBJ2-7; TRBD1 agrees at 8 bases. Germline V CDR1 and CDR2: MNHNY, SVGAGI (reference sequence). This CDR3 is built from 14 residues. Trimming cost V 6 bases and J 2 bases; bases outside gene matches: 6.

J is TRBJ2-5 and V is TRBV29-1, with D unclear. This CDR3 is 12 amino acids long. Germline CDR1 and CDR2: SQVTM and ANQGSEA. Trimming took off 2 bases at V and 4 bases at J, with 8 bases between the two ends. The CDR3 spells CSVEILRETQYF. CDR3 nucleotide sequence: TGCAGCGTTGAAATCTTGAGAGAGACCCAGTACTTC.

The rearrangement links TRBV7-2 to TRBJ2-7; 7 bases agree with TRBD2. With V trimmed by 1 base and J by 0 bases, 3 bases remained unmatched. CDR3 length equals 15 residues. Germline loops: CDR1 SGHTA, CDR2 FQGNSA. CDR3 in DNA: TGTGCCAGCAGCTTAGGGAGCGGGATCTCCTACGAGCAGTACTTC. This gives the protein CASSLGSGISYEQYF. Variable domain in full (rest from reference TRBV7-2 and TRBJ2-7): GAGVSQSPSNKVTEKGKDVELRCDPISGHTALYWYRQSLGQGLEFLIYFQGNSAPDKSGLPSDRFSAERTGGSVSTLTIQRTQQEDSAVYLCASSLGSGISYEQYFGPGTRLTVT.

The CDR3 reads CASIGTGEGNTQYF. In nucleotides, the CDR3 is TGTGCCAGCATAGGGACAGGGGAGGGAAATACGCAGTATTTT. The chain uses TRBV2 and TRBJ2-3, with 10 bases fitting TRBD1. Germline trimming cut 7 bases from V and 7 bases from J; bases unmatched to any gene: 8. Germline V lookup: CDR1 SNHLY, CDR2 FYNNEI. The CDR3 has 14 amino acids.

The chain employs TRBV30 and TRBJ1-4, with D hard to call. Germline assignment: CDR1 GTSNPN and CDR2 SVGIG (reference sequence). The CDR3 spans 12 residues. V was shortened by 5 bases and J by 7 bases, with 11 bases between the two germline ends. CDR3: CAWRGLGEKLFF. The CDR3 bases are TGTGCCTGGCGCGGGTTGGGTGAAAAACTGTTTTTT.

The rearrangement links TRBV5-1 to TRBJ2-6; 9 nucleotides match TRBD1. The CDR3 has 17 amino acids. J lost 0 bases, V lost 6 bases, and 7 bases had no gene match. Germline assignment: CDR1 SGHRS and CDR2 YFSETQ. DNA for the CDR3: TGCGCCAGCACTCGGACAGGGGCGGGCTCTGGGGCCAACGTCCTGACTTTC. Its protein product is CASTRTGAGSGANVLTF.

This clone showed up just once. At one boundary the junction diverges from the germline segment, which might be a read error. The chain has TRBV7-7 and TRBJ2-3, with 10 bases lining up with TRBD2. The CDR3 is 14 amino acids. Germline V gene lookup returns CDR1 SSHAT and CDR2 FNYEAQ (reference sequence). The CDR3 loop reads CASSSGLAVDTQYF. CDR3 DNA sequence: TGTGCTAGCAGCTCTGGACTAGCGGTTGATACGCAGTATTTT.

The chain carries TRBV30 and TRBJ1-2; D ambiguous. Germline V lookup: CDR1 GTSNPN, CDR2 SVGIG (reference sequence). Deletions cut 0 bases from V and 4 bases from J, with 12 bases between. This CDR3 is 14 amino acids long. This chain's CDR3 is CAWSVRVPPYGYTF. CDR3 sequence (DNA): TGTGCCTGGAGTGTACGGGTGCCACCCTATGGCTACACCTTC.

The chain has TRBV5-8 and TRBJ1-2, with 7 positions matching TRBD1. The length of the CDR3 is 16 residues. Germline values: CDR1 SGHTS, CDR2 YDEGEE. The trim removed 1 base at V and 4 bases at J, leaving 10 bases unmatched. The CDR3 reads CASSLRPGQVSYGYTF. The CDR3 DNA is TGTGCCAGCAGCTTGCGTCCCGGACAGGTCTCCTATGGCTACACCTTC.

J is TRBJ1-1 and V is TRBV11-2, with D possibly matching TRBD1 (5 bases). This CDR3 is 14 amino acids long. Per germline, CDR1 SGHAT and CDR2 FQNNGV. V lost 5 bases to trimming and J lost 2 bases, with 12 bases between them. In DNA, the CDR3 is TGTGCCAGCAGCCGCGACAGAGTTAACACTGAAGCTTTCTTT. This codes for CASSRDRVNTEAFF.

V usage is TRBV19 and J usage is TRBJ2-1; TRBD1 matches 10 bases. The CDR3 has 17 amino acids. Germline V gene sequence: CDR1 LNHDA, CDR2 SQIVND (reference sequence). V was pared by 4 bases and J by 7 bases, with 13 bases of the junction left unmatched. The CDR3: CASSTETGTGERNEQFF. CDR3 DNA: TGTGCCAGTAGTACAGAAACCGGGACAGGGGAGAGGAATGAGCAGTTCTTC.

The chain links TRBV27 to TRBJ2-7, with no clear D. The CDR3 runs 16 residues. Germline CDR1 MNHEY, CDR2 SMNVEV (reference sequence). Trimming shortened V by 3 bases and J by 2 bases, and 17 bases separated the two germline ends. The CDR3 region is CASSLRTGGSTYEQYF. For the CDR3, the DNA is TGTGCCAGCAGTTTGAGAACTGGCGGTTCAACCTACGAGCAGTACTTC.

The count of this clone is one. The chain uses TRBV28 and TRBJ2-1, with 12 positions matching TRBD2. The CDR3 loop spans 16 amino acids. Germline lookup yields CDR1 MDHEN and CDR2 SYDVKM. The ends lost 2 bases at V and 8 bases at J; junction bases unmatched: 7. CDR3 bases: TGTGCCAGCAGTTTAAGGCTAGCGGGAGGGCCTTATGAGCAGTTCTTC. The encoded protein is CASSLRLAGGPYEQFF.

The V call is TRBV11-2, the J call TRBJ2-2; 10 nucleotides line up with TRBD2. This CDR3 is 19 amino acids long. V lost 5 bases, J lost 1 base, and 13 bases stayed unmatched. Per the germline V gene, CDR1 is SGHAT and CDR2 is FQNNGV. CDR3 loop: CASSHGRSGRTWNTGELFF. The CDR3 DNA is TGTGCCAGCAGCCACGGCCGTAGCGGGAGGACCTGGAACACCGGGGAGCTGTTTTTT.

The chain carries TRBV19 and TRBJ2-1, with D perhaps matching TRBD1 (6 bases). V was shortened by 5 bases and J by 4 bases, with 18 bases between the two germline ends. The CDR3 length is 16 residues. Germline lookup yields CDR1 LNHDA and CDR2 SQIVND (reference sequence). As DNA, the CDR3 is TGTGCCAGTAGTCAGACAGGATGGGGACGGTACAATGAGCAGTTCTTC. It is translated as CASSQTGWGRYNEQFF.

The chain recombines TRBV19 with TRBJ2-7; 12 bases agree with TRBD2. Germline values: CDR1 LNHDA, CDR2 SQIVND (reference sequence). The CDR3 totals 18 residues. V dropped 3 bases and J dropped 5; count of bases not matched to a gene: 14. DNA of the CDR3: TGTGCCAGTAGTATGGTAAGACTAGCGGGAGTTGTTGGTGACGAGCAGTACTTC. Encoded protein: CASSMVRLAGVVGDEQYF.

This clone occurred a few times. This chain links TRBV6-6 with TRBJ1-4; D gene uncertain. V was clipped by 0 bases and J by 3 bases, with 5 bases between them. Germline loops: CDR1 MNHNY, CDR2 SVGAGI (reference sequence). The CDR3 totals 14 residues. The DNA of the CDR3 is TGTGCCAGCAGTTACTCACGGTCTAATGAAAAACTGTTTTTT. Protein sequence: CASSYSRSNEKLFF.

This chain links TRBV5-5 with TRBJ2-1, with TRBD1 as a possible D gene (6 bases). The CDR3 is made up of 13 amino acids. Germline lookup yields CDR1 SGHKS and CDR2 YYEKEE (reference sequence). The V end was cut by 0 bases, the J end by 9 bases, with 10 bases between. In nucleotides, the CDR3 is TGTGCCAGCAGCTTGGTTGGGGGCACTGAGCAGTTCTTC. This codes for CASSLVGGTEQFF.

This rearrangement joins TRBV14 to TRBJ1-4; D remains unclear. V was clipped by 0 bases and J by 8 bases, with 16 bases between them. This CDR3 region has 16 residues. CDR1 is SGHDN and CDR2 is FVKESK in the germline V gene. The CDR3 DNA sequence: TGTGCCAGCAGCCAAGATTTTCGGGCCTCGGGGGAAAAACTGTTTTTT. Protein product: CASSQDFRASGEKLFF.

The genes are TRBV7-2 and TRBJ2-2; possibly TRBD2 for D (5 bases). Per germline, CDR1 SGHTA and CDR2 FQGNSA. The CDR3 is 14 amino acids. Trimming removed 5 bases at V and 2 bases at J, with 9 bases between. The CDR3 region is CASSLRGNTGELFF. As DNA, the CDR3 is TGTGCCAGCAGCCTCCGGGGAAACACCGGGGAGCTGTTTTTT.

The chain has TRBV7-2 and TRBJ2-1; D unresolved. The germline V and J ends were trimmed by 3 bases and 4 bases, with 13 bases remaining between them. Germline-derived CDR1 and CDR2 are SGHTA and FQGNSA. The CDR3 sequence is 15 residues long. The CDR3 is CASSFSRPNYNEQFF. CDR3 sequence (DNA): TGTGCCAGCAGCTTCTCTAGGCCGAATTACAATGAGCAGTTCTTC. Looking up the rest from reference TRBV7-2 and TRBJ2-1 gives the full variable domain: GAGVSQSPSNKVTEKGKDVELRCDPISGHTALYWYRQSLGQGLEFLIYFQGNSAPDKSGLPSDRFSAERTGGSVSTLTIQRTQQEDSAVYLCASSFSRPNYNEQFFGPGTRLTVL.

The V and J genes are TRBV28 and TRBJ1-5, with 7 bases fitting TRBD1. The CDR3 is 16 amino acids. V was clipped by 4 bases and J by 3 bases; unmatched bases: 9. The V gene's germline CDR1 is MDHEN and CDR2 SYDVKM. The CDR3 reads CASSSTGASHNQPQHF. The CDR3 region has the DNA TGTGCCAGCAGTTCAACAGGGGCTAGTCACAATCAGCCCCAGCATTTT. The whole variable domain, filled in from reference TRBV28 and TRBJ1-5, reads DVKVTQSSRYLVKRTGEKVFLECVQDMDHENMFWYRQDPGLGLRLIYFSYDVKMKEKGDIPEGYSVSREKKERFSLILESASTNQTSMYLCASSSTGASHNQPQHFGDGTRLSIL.

The V and J genes are TRBV28 and TRBJ1-2, with D perhaps matching TRBD1 (5 bases). Germline loops: CDR1 MDHEN, CDR2 SYDVKM. The CDR3 spans 14 residues. The V end was cut by 6 bases, the J end by 4 bases, with 15 bases between. The CDR3 bases are TGTGCCAGCAGCCGAGGGAGGGGCGGCTATGGCTACACCTTC. Its translation: CASSRGRGGYGYTF.

In its sample, this clone was seen once. The gene calls are TRBV30 and TRBJ1-3; D unresolved. The CDR3 runs 12 residues. V lost 0 bases and J lost 4, with 4 bases in between. CDR1 and CDR2 from the germline V gene are GTSNPN and SVGIG (reference sequence). The CDR3 protein is CAWSVRGNTIYF. The CDR3 DNA reads as TGTGCCTGGAGTGTACGGGGAAACACCATATATTTT. The complete variable domain, with remaining parts taken from reference TRBV30 and TRBJ1-3, reads SQTIHQWPATLVQPVGSPLSLECTVEGTSNPNLYWYRQAAGRGLQLLFYSVGIGQISSEVPQNLSASRPQDRQFILSSKKLLLSDSGFYLCAWSVRGNTIYFGEGSWLTVV.

The chain is built from TRBV5-6 and TRBJ1-2, with a weak D call TRBD1 (6 bases). CDR1 is SGHDT, CDR2 YYEEEE, per germline. Trimming pared 4 bases from V and 7 bases from J, leaving 17 bases between. This CDR3 contains 14 residues. The CDR3 loop reads CASSRGGAVGGYTF. In DNA, the CDR3 is TGTGCCAGCAGCCGAGGGGGGGCGGTTGGTGGCTACACCTTC. Together with reference TRBV5-6 and TRBJ1-2, the CDR3 gives the full variable domain: DAGVTQSPTHLIKTRGQQVTLRCSPKSGHDTVSWYQQALGQGPQFIFQYYEEEERQRGNFPDRFSGHQFPNYSSELNVNALLLGDSALYLCASSRGGAVGGYTFGSGTRLTVV.